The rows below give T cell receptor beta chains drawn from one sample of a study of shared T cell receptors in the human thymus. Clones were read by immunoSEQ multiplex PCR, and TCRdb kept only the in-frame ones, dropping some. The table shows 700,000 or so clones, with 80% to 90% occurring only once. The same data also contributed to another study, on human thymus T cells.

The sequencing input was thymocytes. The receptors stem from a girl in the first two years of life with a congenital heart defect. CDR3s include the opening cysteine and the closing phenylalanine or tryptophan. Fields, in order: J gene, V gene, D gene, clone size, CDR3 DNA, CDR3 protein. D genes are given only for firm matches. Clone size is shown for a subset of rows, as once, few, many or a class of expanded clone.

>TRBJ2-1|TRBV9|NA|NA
TGTGCCAGCAGCGTAGCTTCTGGACTCTCCTCGCCCGCCTCCTACAATGAGCAGTTCTTC
CASSVASGLSSPASYNEQFF
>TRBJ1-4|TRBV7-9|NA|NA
TGTGCCAGCAGCCCCAGCGGGTTCGGCGCTAATGAAAAACTGTTTTTT
CASSPSGFGANEKLFF
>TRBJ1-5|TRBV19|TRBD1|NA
TGTGCCAGTAGGGGACAGGTGAATCAGCCCCAGCATTTT
CASRGQVNQPQHF
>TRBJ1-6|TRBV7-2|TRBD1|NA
TGTGCCAGCAGCTTAGTGAAAGGGGGCGGAGCCTATAATTCACCCCTCCACTTT
CASSLVKGGGAYNSPLHF
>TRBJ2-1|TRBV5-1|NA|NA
TGCGCCAGCAGCCCTAACGGGGGGCGTGAGCAGTTCTTC
CASSPNGGREQFF
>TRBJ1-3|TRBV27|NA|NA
TGTGCTAGCAGGGGAGACAAGGATACTGGAAACACCATATATTTT
CASRGDKDTGNTIYF
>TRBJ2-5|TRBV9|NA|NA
TGTGCCAGCAGCGTAGCGGGAGCAAGGTCAGAGACCCAGTACTTC
CASSVAGARSETQYF
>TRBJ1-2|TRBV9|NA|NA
TGTGCCAGCAGCGTAGGAGGGTACTATGGCTACACCTTC
CASSVGGYYGYTF
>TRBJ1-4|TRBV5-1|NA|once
TGCGCCAGCAGCGTGGGCGACCTTCTACCAGGGGCTAATGAAAAACTGTTTTTT
CASSVGDLLPGANEKLFF
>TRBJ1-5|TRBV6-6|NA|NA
TGTGCCAGCACCAAAACAGGGAGCTGCAATCAGCCCCAGCATTTT
CASTKTGSCNQPQHF
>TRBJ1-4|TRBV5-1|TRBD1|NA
TGCGCCAGCAGCTTGACCCGGACAGGGGTTCTTGGTAATGAAAAACTGTTTTTT
CASSLTRTGVLGNEKLFF
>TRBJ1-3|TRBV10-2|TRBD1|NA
TGCGCCAGCGGAGGGACAGGCAGCAGAAACACCATATATTTT
CASGGTGSRNTIYF
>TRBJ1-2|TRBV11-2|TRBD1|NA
TGTGCCAGCAGCCCCCGGACAGGGGGCGGATATGGCTACACCTTC
CASSPRTGGGYGYTF
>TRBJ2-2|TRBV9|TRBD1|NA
TGTGCCAGCAGCGTAGCTGTGACAGGGAGCACCGGGGAGCTGTTTTTT
CASSVAVTGSTGELFF
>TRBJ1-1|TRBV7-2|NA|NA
TGTGCCAGCAGCTTAGACGGTCAGGGTCCTGAAGCTGAAGCTTTCTTT
CASSLDGQGPEAEAFF
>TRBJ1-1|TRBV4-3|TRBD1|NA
TGCGCCAGCAGCCAAGGACAGGGAGAAGCTTTCTTT
CASSQGQGEAFF
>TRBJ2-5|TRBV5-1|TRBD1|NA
TGCGCCAGCAGCCTTAACAGGGGTTGGGAGACCCAGTACTTC
CASSLNRGWETQYF
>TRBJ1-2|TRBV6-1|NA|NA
TGTGCCAGCAGTGAGGGGGAGGGCGCTAACTATGGCTACACCTTC
CASSEGEGANYGYTF
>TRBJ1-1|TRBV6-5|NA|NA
TGTGCCAGCAGTTATCCCCCCCCGGGCACTGAAGCTTTCTTT
CASSYPPPGTEAFF
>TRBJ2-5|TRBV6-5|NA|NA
TGTGCCAGCAGTTACTCCTTGCGGGGCGAGGAGACCCAGTACTTC
CASSYSLRGEETQYF
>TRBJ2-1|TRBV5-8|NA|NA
TGTGCCAGCAGCAGAGGGCCTGGGGCCTACAATGAGCAGTTCTTC
CASSRGPGAYNEQFF
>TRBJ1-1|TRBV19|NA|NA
TGTGCCAGTAGGAGTGTCACTGAAGCTTTCTTT
CASRSVTEAFF
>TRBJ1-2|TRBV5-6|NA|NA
TGTGCCAGCAGCTCGACAGACTATGGCTACACCTTC
CASSSTDYGYTF
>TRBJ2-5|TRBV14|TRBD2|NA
TGTGCCAGCAGCCAAGGGGCCTGGCTAGCGGGGGCCCAAGAGACCCAGTACTTC
CASSQGAWLAGAQETQYF
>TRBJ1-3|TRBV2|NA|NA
TGTGCCAGCAGTGAATTTACAGGGCCTGCTGGAAACACCATATATTTT
CASSEFTGPAGNTIYF
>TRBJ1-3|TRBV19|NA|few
TGTGCCAGTAGCAAGCCAGGGGCTGGAAACACCATATATTTT
CASSKPGAGNTIYF
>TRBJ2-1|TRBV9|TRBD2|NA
TGTGCCAGCAGCGTAGTTCCTCCTAGCGGGGGGGAGACCTACAATGAGCAGTTCTTC
CASSVVPPSGGETYNEQFF
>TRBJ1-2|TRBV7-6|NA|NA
TGTGCCAGCAGCCCTGCCCCTATGAGTGGCTACACCTTC
CASSPAPMSGYTF
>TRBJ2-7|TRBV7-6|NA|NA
TGTGCCAGCAGCTTAGCTTGGGGGCGCGAGCAGTACTTC
CASSLAWGREQYF
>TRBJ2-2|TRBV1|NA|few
TGCACCAGCAGCCAAGGGGACCTTACTAGCGGGGGATACACCGGGGAGCTGTTTTTT
CTSSQGDLTSGGYTGELFF
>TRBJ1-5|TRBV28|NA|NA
TGTGCCAGCAGTTTATACGACAGTAGCAATCAGCCCCAGCATTTT
CASSLYDSSNQPQHF
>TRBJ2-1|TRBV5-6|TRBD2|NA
TGTGCCAGCAGCTCGCCCCGAGGGAGGGGAAACAATGAGCAGTTCTTC
CASSSPRGRGNNEQFF
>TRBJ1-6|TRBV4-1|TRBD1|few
TGCGCCAGCAGCCAAGTAGGGACAGGGGCTGGGGATCGTCGGTTTCCCCTCCACTTT
CASSQVGTGAGDRRFPLHF
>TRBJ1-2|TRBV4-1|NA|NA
TGCGCCAGCAGCCACCCGACCCCGGCAGGCAGCTATGGCTACACCTTC
CASSHPTPAGSYGYTF
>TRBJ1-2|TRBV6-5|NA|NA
TGTGCCAGCAGGGCGGGTAACTATGGCTACACCTTC
CASRAGNYGYTF
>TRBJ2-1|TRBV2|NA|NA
TGTGCCAGCAGTGGTAGGTGGGGGGACAATGAGCAGTTCTTC
CASSGRWGDNEQFF
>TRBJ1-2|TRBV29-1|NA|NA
TGCAGCGTTGGGACAGCGGATGGGAGGGGGGATGGCTACACCTTC
CSVGTADGRGDGYTF
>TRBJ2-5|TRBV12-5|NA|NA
TGTGCTAGTGGTGGTAGCCAAGAGACCCAGTACTTC
CASGGSQETQYF
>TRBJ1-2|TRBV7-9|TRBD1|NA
TGTGCCAGCAGCTACCCCGGGACAGGCTATGGCTACACCTTC
CASSYPGTGYGYTF
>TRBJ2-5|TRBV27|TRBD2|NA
TGTGCCAGCAGTTTTGGGCGGGGGGGCAAAGAGACCCAGTACTTC
CASSFGRGGKETQYF
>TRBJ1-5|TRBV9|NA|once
TGTGCCAGCAGCGTAGATGCAGACAGGCGGAATCAGCCCCAGCATTTT
CASSVDADRRNQPQHF
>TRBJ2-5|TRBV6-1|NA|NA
TGTGCCAGCAGTGAAGCAGGGGTGGAGACCCAGTACTTC
CASSEAGVETQYF
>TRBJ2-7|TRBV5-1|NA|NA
TGCGCCAGCAGCTTGGTCGGGGGCGAGCAGTACTTC
CASSLVGGEQYF
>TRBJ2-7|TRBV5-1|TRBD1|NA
TGCGCCAGCAGCCATTCGGGACAGGAGGTCTACGAGCAGTACTTC
CASSHSGQEVYEQYF
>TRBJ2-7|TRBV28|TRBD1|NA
TGTGCCAGCAGTGGGGACAGGGCACGCTACGAGCAGTACTTC
CASSGDRARYEQYF
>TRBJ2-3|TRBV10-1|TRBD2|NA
TGCGCCAGCAGTAACTTTTCCACTAGCGGGGGCACAGATACGCAGTATTTT
CASSNFSTSGGTDTQYF
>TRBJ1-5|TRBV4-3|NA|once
TGCGCCAGCAGCCAAGATTTGGCGGGGTTTAGCAATCAGCCCCAGCATTTT
CASSQDLAGFSNQPQHF
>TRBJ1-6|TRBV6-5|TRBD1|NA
TGTGCCAGCAGGGGGGGACAGGGGCATTCCCCCCTCCACTTT
CASRGGQGHSPLHF
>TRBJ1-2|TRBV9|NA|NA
TGTGCCAGCAGCGTAGCTGTCCGACAGGACGGCCATGGCTACACCTTC
CASSVAVRQDGHGYTF
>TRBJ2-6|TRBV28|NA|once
TGTGCCAGCAGCCCGGGTAGGGGGACCCCGAGCTCTGGGGCCAACGTCCTGACTTTC
CASSPGRGTPSSGANVLTF
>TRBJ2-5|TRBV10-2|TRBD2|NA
TGCGCCAGCAGTGACCCCGGGGAAGGGGCCGGGGGGGAGACCCAGTACTTC
CASSDPGEGAGGETQYF
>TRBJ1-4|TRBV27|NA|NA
TGTGCCAGCACCAGATATCTTCCCGACAGCACTAATGAAAAACTGTTTTTT
CASTRYLPDSTNEKLFF
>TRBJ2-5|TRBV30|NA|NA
TGTGCCTGGAGTGGGGTTGCTAGCCAAGAGACCCAGTACTTC
CAWSGVASQETQYF
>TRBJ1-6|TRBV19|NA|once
TGTGCCAGTAGTATAAGGGGCAATAATTCACCCCTCCACTTT
CASSIRGNNSPLHF
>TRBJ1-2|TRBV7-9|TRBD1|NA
TGTGCCAGCAGCTTAGGTGGGATTTTTGGACAGGGAAGCGGTGGCTACACCTTC
CASSLGGIFGQGSGGYTF
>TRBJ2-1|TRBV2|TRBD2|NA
TGTGCCAGCATTCTGCGGGGGTTCAATGAGCAGTTCTTC
CASILRGFNEQFF
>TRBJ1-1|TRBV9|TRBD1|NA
TGTGCCAGCAGCGTAGTCGGACAGGGGGCGGCTGAAGCTTTCTTT
CASSVVGQGAAEAFF
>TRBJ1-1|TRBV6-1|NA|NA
TGTGCCAGCAGTGAGTCTGGGGGAGGCACTGAAGCTTTCTTT
CASSESGGGTEAFF
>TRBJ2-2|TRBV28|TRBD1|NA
TGTGCCAGCAGTTTAGTTCCGACAGGGGGGAATACCGGGGAGCTGTTTTTT
CASSLVPTGGNTGELFF
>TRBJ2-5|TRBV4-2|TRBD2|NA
TGTGCCAGCAGCCAAGAGGCTAGCGGGGGGACCTGGCAAGAGACCCAGTACTTC
CASSQEASGGTWQETQYF